Below, one T cell receptor beta chain is given with its context. Its antigen is undetermined. The data derive from a study of cytomegalovirus exposure and HLA in healthy donors. General study findings and limits: The analysis excluded some indistinguishable V segments, including TRBV6-2 and TRBV6-3.

The CDR3 sequence is 16 residues long. Germline V lookup: CDR1 SGHVS, CDR2 FQNEAQ. This PCR relied on a set of 60 Vbeta primers and 13 Jbeta primers. Method: immunoSEQ multiplex PCR; TCRdb's copy keeps in-frame clones and lacks some. The specimen's table records some 130,000 clones. V usage is TRBV7-8 and J usage is TRBJ2-5; 10 bases are a match to TRBD2. The DNA end lines up better with TRBJ2-7; the J call may be wrong. The specimen was PBMCs. The sequence was obtained from a middle-aged woman in good health and CMV-seropositive. The CDR3 is CASSLAQREGEGEQYF. In DNA form, the CDR3 reads TGTGCCAGCAGCTTAGCTCAGCGGGAGGGAGAAGGCGAGCAGTACTTC.